One sample yielded the 19 T cell receptor beta chains listed below, sequenced in a study of T cell responses to AZD1222 COVID-19 vaccine. Sequenced by immunoSEQ multiplex PCR; TCRdb stores in-frame clones only, minus some. The sample has 120,000 to 150,000 clones, approximately 91% seen once. The sample was peripheral blood, taken 28 days after the second AZD1222 dose. All receptors come from an adult who received the AZD1222 COVID-19 vaccine.

The V gene is TRBV12-5, the J gene TRBJ1-4; no definite D call. Looked up from germline, CDR1 is LGHNT and CDR2 is FRNRAP. The CDR3 runs to 14 residues. Trimming pared 6 bases from V and 5 bases from J, leaving 13 bases between. The CDR3 DNA follows: TGTGCTAGTGGCCACTGGACTGGGAATGAAAAACTGTTTTTT. Protein: CASGHWTGNEKLFF. Together with reference TRBV12-5 and TRBJ1-4, the CDR3 gives the full variable domain: DARVTQTPRHKVTEMGQEVTMRCQPILGHNTVFWYRQTMMQGLELLAYFRNRAPLDDSGMPKDRFSAEMPDATLATLKIQPSEPRDSAVYFCASGHWTGNEKLFFGSGTQLSVL.

This clone was seen a single time. The V and J genes are TRBV18 and TRBJ1-1, with D possibly matching TRBD1 (5 bases). Trimming left V 6 bases short and J 1 base short, with 12 bases between. The length of the CDR3 is 14 residues. Germline assignment: CDR1 KGHSH and CDR2 LQKENI. As DNA, the CDR3 is TGTGCCAGCTCGTTGGGACCCAGGAACACTGAAGCTTTCTTT. Protein sequence: CASSLGPRNTEAFF.

The V and J genes are TRBV10-1 and TRBJ2-1; 10 bases are shared with TRBD1. Germline assignment: CDR1 WNHNN and CDR2 SYGVQD (reference sequence). The ends lost 4 bases at V and 6 bases at J; junction bases unmatched: 6. CDR3 length: 15 residues. For the CDR3, the DNA is TGCGCCAGCAGTGGAGGGACAGGGGTCTCCAATGAGCAGTTCTTC. Its protein product is CASSGGTGVSNEQFF.

V usage is TRBV18 and J usage is TRBJ1-4; possible D gene TRBD1, 5 bases. Germline assignment: CDR1 KGHSH and CDR2 LQKENI. V gave up 2 bases and J gave up 6 bases, with 10 bases separating them. There are 14 residues in the CDR3. CDR3 region: CASSPTAGYEKLFF. In DNA, the CDR3 is TGTGCCAGCTCACCAACCGCAGGGTATGAAAAACTGTTTTTT.

The chain combines TRBV3-1 (or the pseudogene TRBV3-2) with TRBJ2-2; no reliable D call. Germline CDR1 and CDR2: LGHDT and YNNKEL (reference sequence). The length of the CDR3 is 13 residues. The germline V and J ends were trimmed by 2 bases and 4 bases, with 5 bases remaining between them. In DNA, the CDR3 is TGTGCCAGCAGCCAAATCAGCACCGGGGAGCTGTTTTTT. It translates to CASSQISTGELFF.

CDR3 region: CASSPSPGNPGANVLTF. The CDR3 bases are TGTGCCAGCAGCCCTAGCCCAGGGAACCCTGGGGCCAACGTCCTGACTTTC. The chain recombines TRBV11-3 with TRBJ2-6; the D call may be TRBD1 or TRBD2 (5 bases each). The CDR3 is 17 residues long. Trimming took off 5 bases at V and 2 bases at J, with 16 bases between the two ends. From germline, CDR1 is SGHNT and CDR2 YENEEA. The entire variable domain, with the rest obtained from reference TRBV11-3 and TRBJ2-6, is as follows: EAGVVQSPRYKIIEKKQPVAFWCNPISGHNTLYWYLQNLGQGPELLIRYENEEAVDDSQLPKDRFSAERLKGVDSTLKIQPAELGDSAVYLCASSPSPGNPGANVLTFGAGSRLTVL.

The chain carries TRBV6-5 and TRBJ1-2; TRBD1 might be the D (6 bases). This CDR3 has 14 amino acids. The ends were cut back, 2 bases at V and 4 bases at J, with 11 bases in the middle. Germline values: CDR1 MNHEY, CDR2 SVGAGI. CDR3 nucleotide sequence: TGTGCCAGCAGTTACGCCAGGGGTACCTATGGCTACACCTTC. Protein sequence: CASSYARGTYGYTF.

This chain uses TRBV5-5 with TRBJ2-3; maybe TRBD2 (6 bases). Trimming pared 0 bases from V and 6 bases from J, leaving 11 bases between. The CDR3 loop spans 14 amino acids. Germline V CDR1 and CDR2: SGHKS, YYEKEE (reference sequence). CDR3 nucleotide sequence: TGTGCCAGCAGCTTGGGAGGGACTGGTGATACGCAGTATTTT. Amino acid sequence: CASSLGGTGDTQYF. Full variable domain (rest looked up from reference TRBV5-5 and TRBJ2-3): DAGVTQSPTHLIKTRGQQVTLRCSPISGHKSVSWYQQVLGQGPQFIFQYYEKEERGRGNFPDRFSARQFPNYSSELNVNALLLGDSALYLCASSLGGTGDTQYFGPGTRLTVL.

This clone was seen just once. The chain employs TRBV2 and TRBJ1-5; D remains ambiguous. Germline CDR1 is SNHLY and CDR2 is FYNNEI. The CDR3 loop spans 13 amino acids. The V gene lost 3 bases and the J gene lost 0 bases, with 3 bases spanning the gap. The CDR3, as DNA: TGTGCCAGCAGTGACGATAGCAATCAGCCCCAGCATTTT. Translated: CASSDDSNQPQHF.

This clone has just one count. The chain links TRBV7-6 to TRBJ2-1; TRBD2 is a possible D gene (7 bases). CDR3 length: 15 residues. Germline V gives CDR1 SGHVS, CDR2 FNYEAQ. V was trimmed by 0 bases and J by 7 bases, leaving 13 bases between them. CDR3 sequence reads: CASSLAGGPVNEQFF. The CDR3 nucleotides are TGTGCCAGCAGCTTAGCGGGGGGGCCGGTGAATGAGCAGTTCTTC.

V gene TRBV5-4 combines with J gene TRBJ1-1; no definite D call. V shed 8 bases and J shed 7 bases, with 21 bases lying between them. Germline loops: CDR1 SGHNT, CDR2 YYREEE (reference sequence). The length of the CDR3 is 14 residues. CDR3 loop: CASQHPRAGGEAFF. The CDR3, as DNA: TGTGCCAGTCAACACCCAAGGGCGGGAGGTGAAGCTTTCTTT. Full variable domain (missing parts from reference TRBV5-4 and TRBJ1-1): ETGVTQSPTHLIKTRGQQVTLRCSSQSGHNTVSWYQQALGQGPQFIFQYYREEENGRGNFPPRFSGLQFPNYSSELNVNALELDDSALYLCASQHPRAGGEAFFGQGTRLTVV.

The chain has TRBV3-1 (or the pseudogene TRBV3-2) and TRBJ2-7; D is perhaps TRBD1 (5 bases). Deletions cut 4 bases from V and 4 bases from J, with 14 bases between. The CDR3 covers 14 residues. Germline V CDR1 and CDR2: LGHDT, YNNKEL (reference sequence). This CDR3 reads CASSPLAGLYEQYF. The CDR3 region has the DNA TGTGCCAGCAGCCCGCTTGCAGGGTTGTACGAGCAGTACTTC.

CDR3 DNA sequence: TGCACCAGCAGCCAGGGCAGGAGCTCCTACGAGCAGTACTTC. As protein: CTSSQGRSSYEQYF. The chain carries TRBV1 and TRBJ2-7. TRBV1 is listed as a pseudogene. This CDR3 region has 14 residues.

The chain combines TRBV7-7 with TRBJ1-3; no reliable D call. The CDR3 totals 15 residues. The germline CDR1 and CDR2 sequences are SSHAT and FNYEAQ (reference sequence). V was shortened by 5 bases and J by 0 bases, with 11 bases between the two germline ends. The DNA for the CDR3 is TGTGCCAGCAGCCCAACGGCATTCTCTGGAAACACCATATATTTT. Translated, it gives CASSPTAFSGNTIYF. The full variable domain, in which reference TRBV7-7 and TRBJ1-3 provide the parts outside the CDR3, is GAGVSQSPRYKVTKRGQDVTLRCDPISSHATLYWYQQALGQGPEFLTYFNYEAQPDKSGLPSDRFSAERPEGSISTLTIQRTEQRDSAMYRCASSPTAFSGNTIYFGEGSWLTVV.

This chain links TRBV5-4 with TRBJ1-6, with unresolved D. The CDR3 has 15 residues. The germline CDR1 and CDR2 sequences are SGHNT and YYREEE (reference sequence). Trimming shortened V by 2 bases and J by 0 bases, and 6 bases separated the two germline ends. CDR3 in amino acids: CASSFGSSYNSPLHF. DNA of the CDR3: TGTGCCAGCAGCTTTGGGAGCTCCTATAATTCACCCCTCCACTTT.

V and J are TRBV6-5 and TRBJ2-5, with 7 bases identical to TRBD1. With V trimmed by 7 bases and J by 2 bases, 4 bases remained unmatched. The CDR3 is 13 residues long. Germline assignment: CDR1 MNHEY and CDR2 SVGAGI. The CDR3 here is CASTGQAQETQYF. The DNA for the CDR3 is TGTGCCAGCACCGGACAGGCACAAGAGACCCAGTACTTC.

This clone came up once. DNA for the CDR3: TGCGCCAGCAGCTTGATCCCGGGGGATGGCTATGGCTACACCTTC. Protein: CASSLIPGDGYGYTF. J is TRBJ1-2 and V is TRBV5-1; D is possibly TRBD1 (5 bases). V gave up 1 base and J gave up 4 bases, with 14 bases separating them. Germline assignment: CDR1 SGHRS and CDR2 YFSETQ. CDR3 length: 15 amino acids.

The chain links TRBV9 to TRBJ2-2; TRBD1 agrees at 8 bases. J gave up 2 bases and V 4 bases, and 10 bases lay outside the gene matches. The CDR3 extends over 17 amino acids. Germline values: CDR1 SGDLS, CDR2 YYNGEE. The CDR3 nucleotides read TGTGCCAGCAGCAGACCCGGGACAGGCTCAAACACCGGGGAGCTGTTTTTT. It codes for CASSRPGTGSNTGELFF.

This clone was detected only once. The chain is built from TRBV7-2 and TRBJ1-6; D gene uncertain. Germline V gene sequence: CDR1 SGHTA, CDR2 FQGNSA. The V end was cut by 3 bases, the J end by 6 bases, with 9 bases between. The CDR3 spans 14 residues. The CDR3 spells CASSLGGVNSPLHF. Written as DNA, the CDR3 is TGTGCCAGCAGCTTGGGCGGTGTTAATTCACCCCTCCACTTT.